This TCR beta chain emerged from a study of regulatory T cells in long-lasting Graves disease. TCR beta libraries were built with iRepertoire HTBI primers and Arm-PCR of CDR3 regions. Each CDR3 protein is one row after TCRdb ran MiXCR on the multiplex PCR reads. Counted here are hundreds of thousands of distinct CDR3 sequences, approximately 16% occurring once; the ten biggest clones make up approximately 12%. Time point: newly diagnosed GD, antithyroid drugs for less than 3 months. From RNA extracted from PBMCs, the TCR library was made. All patients originated from an endocrinology department located in Xi'an, China. This clonotype was observed a few times. With 8 bases clipped from V and 8 bases from J, the junction kept 14 bases outside the gene matches. Germline CDR1 SNHLY, CDR2 FYNNEI. The CDR3 covers 14 residues. The sample was also linked to a second study, of T cells in Graves' hyperthyroidism and ophthalmopathy.

The V gene is TRBV2, the J gene TRBJ1-2, with TRBD1 identical over 7 bases. The source material was peripheral blood mononuclear cells (PBMCs), sampled at new diagnosis, from a patient treated with antithyroid drugs. The sequence was collected from a man younger than 30 with Graves disease. CDR3 nucleotides: TGTGCCAGCGGAGGATTGGGACAGATCTCGGGCTACACCTTC. It specifies CASGGLGQISGYTF.